This T cell receptor beta chain was profiled in a study of control samples from healthy donors and cancer patients. TCRdb's table, derived via immunoSEQ multiplex PCR, lists solely in-frame clones and lacks some. The sample holds hundreds of thousands of clones, roughly 82% seen once. The CDR3 has 13 residues. The germline CDR1 and CDR2 sequences are LGHDT and YNNKEL (reference sequence). Trimming shortened V by 1 base and J by 6 bases, and 4 bases separated the two germline ends. Sequencing input: PBMCs. The chain recombines TRBV3-1 (or the pseudogene TRBV3-2) with TRBJ1-6; no clear D gene. This sequence was found in a woman aged 60-75 years with lung cancer. The CDR3 bases are TGTGCCAGCAGCCAAGCGGCTAATTCACCCCTCCACTTT. The encoded protein is CASSQAANSPLHF.